The rows below give T cell receptor beta chains drawn from one sample of a study of regulatory T cells in long-lasting Graves disease. TCRdb reprocessed the multiplex PCR reads via MiXCR and lists one record per CDR3 protein. The data hold about 420,000 distinct CDR3 sequences, with roughly 15% observed a single time. The same data also contributed to another study, on T cells in Graves' hyperthyroidism and ophthalmopathy.

The source material was peripheral blood mononuclear cells (PBMCs), sampled at new diagnosis, from a patient treated with antithyroid drugs. The receptors shown here come from a woman aged 18-29 years with Graves disease. The CDR3 runs from the conserved cysteine through the conserved F or W. Fields, in order: V gene, D gene, J gene, clone size, CDR3 DNA, CDR3 protein. D genes are given only for firm matches. For some rows the clone size is stated as once, few or many, or as a class when expanded; others skip it.

TRBV28	TRBD1	TRBJ1-1	-	TGTGCCAGCGACGGACAGGGGCAAACTGAAGCTTTCTTT	CASDGQGQTEAFF
TRBV15	-	TRBJ1-1	-	TGTGCCACCAGCAGAGATCCGGCCCCCCTTGTCGGAGAAGCTTTCTTT	CATSRDPAPLVGEAFF
TRBV6-1	-	TRBJ2-7	many	TGTGCCAGCAGACCCGGGCCGAACCAGATCGAGCAGTACTTC	CASRPGPNQIEQYF
TRBV9	TRBD2	TRBJ2-1	few	TGTGCCAGCAGCGCACGGACTAGCGGTAATTACAATGAGCAGTTCTTC	CASSARTSGNYNEQFF
TRBV20-1	-	TRBJ1-2	few	TGCAGTGCAAAATCGGACACCCACTATGGCTACACCTTC	CSAKSDTHYGYTF
TRBV28	-	TRBJ2-7	many	TGTGCCAGCAGTTACGGGGGACAGTGGCTCGAGCAGTACTTC	CASSYGGQWLEQYF
TRBV10-1	TRBD2	TRBJ2-1	-	TGCGCCAGCAGTGAGTCACAAGCGGGAGCTTATGAGCAGTTCTTC	CASSESQAGAYEQFF
TRBV7-9	TRBD1	TRBJ2-1	many	TGTGCCAGCAGCTTAAAGAGGACAGGGGCCTTCAATGAGCAGTTCTTC	CASSLKRTGAFNEQFF
TRBV20-1	-	TRBJ1-2	-	TGCAGTGTTGGGCAAACTAACTATGGCTACACCTTC	CSVGQTNYGYTF
TRBV27	TRBD1	TRBJ2-3	-	TGTGCCAGCAGTGGATTAGGGGGCAGCACAGATACGCAGTATTTT	CASSGLGGSTDTQYF
TRBV28	TRBD2	TRBJ2-1	many	TGTGCCAGCCGCAGCGGGGATTGGTACAATGAGCAGTTCTTC	CASRSGDWYNEQFF
TRBV15	-	TRBJ2-2	-	TGTGCCACCACCCGGGGGGCGGACACCGGGGAGCTGTTTTTT	CATTRGADTGELFF
TRBV20-1	TRBD1	TRBJ1-1	-	TGCAGTGCTAACACACAGGGGGCCGGCACTGAAGCTTTCTTT	CSANTQGAGTEAFF
TRBV5-1	TRBD1	TRBJ2-3	many	TGCGCCAGCAGCTTGAGGACAGGAGGTGGGGATACGCAGTATTTT	CASSLRTGGGDTQYF
TRBV27	-	TRBJ2-1	many	TGTGCCAGCAAAAACCTAGGGCTCCAGGCGAATGAGCAGTTCTTC	CASKNLGLQANEQFF
TRBV5-1	-	TRBJ2-3	many	TGCGCCAGCAGCTTGGTTGGGACCACAGATACGCAGTATTTT	CASSLVGTTDTQYF
TRBV7-2	TRBD2	TRBJ2-7	many	TGCGCCAGCAGCCCGGGACTAGCGGGGACCTACGAGCAGTACTTC	CASSPGLAGTYEQYF
TRBV11-2	TRBD2	TRBJ2-1	-	TGTGCCAGCAGCTTTAGCGGGATATACTACAATGAGCAGCTCTTC	CASSFSGIYYNEQLF
TRBV6-7	-	TRBJ2-7	many	TGTGCCAGCAGTTACCGGGACGAGGACTACGAGCAGTACTTC	CASSYRDEDYEQYF
TRBV6-1	-	TRBJ2-7	many	TGTGCCAGCAGTGAAGCGCTGAGGGGATCCTACGAGCAGTACTTC	CASSEALRGSYEQYF
TRBV2	-	TRBJ1-1	many	TGTGCCAGCAGTGTCAGGAGAATCATGAACACTGAAGCTTTCTTT	CASSVRRIMNTEAFF
TRBV12-3/TRBV12-4	-	TRBJ2-1	many	TGTGCCAGCACCCCGGAGGACTCCTACAATGAGCAGTTCTTC	CASTPEDSYNEQFF
TRBV28	-	TRBJ2-2	-	TGTGCCAGCAGTTCACTAGGGGGGCTTATAGCCGGGGAGCTGTTTTTT	CASSSLGGLIAGELFF
TRBV28	-	TRBJ1-5	-	TGTGCCAGCAGTTTGGCCGTGGGGGATCAGCCCCAGCATTTT	CASSLAVGDQPQHF
TRBV29-1	-	TRBJ2-3	many	TGCAGCGTTGAGTGGCAGGGAACGGATACGCAGTATTTT	CSVEWQGTDTQYF
TRBV20-1	TRBD2	TRBJ2-1	many	TGCAGTGCTAGAGATCAGACTAGCGGGAGGCATGAGCAGTTCTTC	CSARDQTSGRHEQFF
TRBV7-3	TRBD1	TRBJ2-6	-	TGTGCCAGCAGCCTTACTTCGGGACAGGGACCTGGGGCCAACGTCCTGACTTTC	CASSLTSGQGPGANVLTF
TRBV7-2	-	TRBJ2-3	many	TGTGCCAGCAGCTTTGGGTTAGAAGCAGATACGCAGTATTTT	CASSFGLEADTQYF
TRBV20-1	-	TRBJ1-1	few	TGCAGTGCTAGTCTTCCCGTGACAGGGAACACTGAAGCTTTCTTT	CSASLPVTGNTEAFF
TRBV12-3/TRBV12-4	-	TRBJ2-1	many	TGTGCCAGCAGTTCCCCGTCTAGCACGTACAATGAGCAGTTCTTC	CASSSPSSTYNEQFF
TRBV6-1	-	TRBJ1-5	-	TGTGCCAGCAGTGAATGGGCACCGTATAGCAATCAGCCCCAGCATTTT	CASSEWAPYSNQPQHF
TRBV5-5	-	TRBJ2-7	few	TGTGCCAGCAGCTTGTATATCCCCTACGAGCAGTACTTC	CASSLYIPYEQYF
TRBV28	-	TRBJ2-7	many	TGTGCCAGCAGTTTAATAGGGACCTCCTACGAGCAGTACTTC	CASSLIGTSYEQYF
TRBV20-1	TRBD2	TRBJ2-7	few	TGCAGTGCTAGAGATCTAGCGGGAGGCCCGAGGAAGGGTGAGCAGTACTTC	CSARDLAGGPRKGEQYF
TRBV7-2	TRBD2	TRBJ2-7	medium-sized	TGTGCCAGCAGCTTGGAGGGAGGGCCGCACTACGAGCAGTACTTC	CASSLEGGPHYEQYF
TRBV20-1	-	TRBJ2-3	many	TGCAGTGCAAAGGATACTAGCACAGATACGCAGTATTTT	CSAKDTSTDTQYF
TRBV27	TRBD2	TRBJ2-3	many	TGTGCCAGCAGCCCGGGACTAGCGGGAGAAGAGCCGACAGATACGCAGTATTTT	CASSPGLAGEEPTDTQYF
TRBV20-1	TRBD2	TRBJ2-3	many	TGCAGTGCTCCCGGGACTAGCGGGAGGCGGAGCACAGATACGCAGTATTTT	CSAPGTSGRRSTDTQYF
TRBV24-1	-	TRBJ2-7	many	TGTGCCACCAGTGGAGGGATACCCTACGAGCAGTACTTC	CATSGGIPYEQYF
TRBV6-5	-	TRBJ2-1	many	TGTGCCAGCAGTTACGGGGCAGGCTCCTACAATGAGCAGTTCTTC	CASSYGAGSYNEQFF
TRBV13	-	TRBJ2-1	-	TGTGCCAGCAGCGGCCCCGGGGGCGAGAATGAGCAGTTCTTC	CASSGPGGENEQFF
TRBV18	-	TRBJ2-3	many	TGTGCCAGCTCACCACTGGACGGGGGCACAGATACGCAGTATTTT	CASSPLDGGTDTQYF
TRBV19	-	TRBJ2-5	few	TGTGCCAGTAGTATAGATCTTAAGACAGCAGATCAAGAGACCCAGTACTTC	CASSIDLKTADQETQYF